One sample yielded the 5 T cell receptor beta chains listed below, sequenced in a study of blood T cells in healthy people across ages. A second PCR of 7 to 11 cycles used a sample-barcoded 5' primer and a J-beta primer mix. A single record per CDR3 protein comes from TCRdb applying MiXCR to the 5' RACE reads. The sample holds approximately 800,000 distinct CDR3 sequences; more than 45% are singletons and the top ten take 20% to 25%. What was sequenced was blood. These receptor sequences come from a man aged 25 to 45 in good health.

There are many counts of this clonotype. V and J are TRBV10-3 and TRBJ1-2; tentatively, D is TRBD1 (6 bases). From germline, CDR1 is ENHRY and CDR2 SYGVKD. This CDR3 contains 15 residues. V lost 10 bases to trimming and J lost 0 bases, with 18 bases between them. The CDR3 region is CATQWTVGANYGYTF. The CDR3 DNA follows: TGTGCCACTCAATGGACAGTAGGAGCTAACTATGGCTACACCTTC.

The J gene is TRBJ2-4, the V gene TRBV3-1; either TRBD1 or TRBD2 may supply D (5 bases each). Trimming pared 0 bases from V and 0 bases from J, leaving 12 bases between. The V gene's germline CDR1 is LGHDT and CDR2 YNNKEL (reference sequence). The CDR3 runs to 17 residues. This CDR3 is CASSQDRGPLAKNIQYF. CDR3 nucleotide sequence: TGTGCCAGCAGCCAAGATCGGGGACCCCTAGCCAAAAACATTCAGTACTTC.

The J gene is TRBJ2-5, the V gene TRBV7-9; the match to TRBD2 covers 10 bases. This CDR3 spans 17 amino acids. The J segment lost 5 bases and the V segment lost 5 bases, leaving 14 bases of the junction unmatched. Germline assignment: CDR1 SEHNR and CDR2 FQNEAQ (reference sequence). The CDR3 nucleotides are TGTGCCAGCAGCCCCGGCCATAGCGGGAGGAGAGTCGAGACCCAGTACTTC. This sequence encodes CASSPGHSGRRVETQYF. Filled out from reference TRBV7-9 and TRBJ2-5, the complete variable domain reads DTGVSQNPRHKITKRGQNVTFRCDPISEHNRLYWYRQTLGQGPEFLTYFQNEAQLEKSRLLSDRFSAERPKGSFSTLEIQRTEQGDSAMYLCASSPGHSGRRVETQYFGPGTRLLVL.

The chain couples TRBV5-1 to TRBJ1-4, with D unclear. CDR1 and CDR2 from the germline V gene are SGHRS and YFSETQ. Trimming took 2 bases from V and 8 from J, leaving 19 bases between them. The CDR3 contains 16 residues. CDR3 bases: TGCGCCAGCAGCTTTGAAGAGACCCGGGGAGGGGAAAAACTGTTTTTT. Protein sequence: CASSFEETRGGEKLFF.

The CDR3 DNA is TGTGCCAGCAGTTACTCGAATAGAGCGGGATCCCGCACAGATACGCAGTATTTT. This gives the protein CASSYSNRAGSRTDTQYF. The chain links TRBV6-2 or TRBV6-3 to TRBJ2-3; the match to TRBD2 covers 7 bases. Germline V gene data show CDR1 as MNHEY and CDR2 as SVGEGT. V lost 0 bases, J lost 1 base, and 10 bases stayed unmatched. CDR3 length: 18 residues.